This T cell receptor (beta chain) was captured in a study of CD8 T cells in ankylosing spondylitis. The V gene's germline CDR1 is MDHEN and CDR2 SYDVKM. This CDR3 has 15 residues. V lost 6 bases, J lost 5 bases, and 18 bases lay in between. Regarding the study as a whole: Roughly eight highly homologous variants made up a TCR beta motif that seemed to typify ankylosing spondylitis blood. Reports say disease-linked clones showed up significantly more in matched ankylosing spondylitis synovial fluid. Peripheral blood samples showed relatively rare disease-linked clones, and these clones were CD8+.

With molecular barcodes, quantitative 5'-RACE was used to make the TCR beta libraries. TCRdb passed the 5' RACE reads through MiXCR, listing each CDR3 protein once. Here the sample spans around 890,000 distinct CDR3 sequences, about an eighth being singletons. A note on this clonotype: The antigen remains unidentified.

The V gene is TRBV28, the J gene TRBJ2-3, with a possible D match to TRBD2 (6 bases). Sequences were obtained from blood, either unsorted or a sorted T cell fraction (not recorded which). This TCR was sampled from a male donor with ankylosing spondylitis. The CDR3 region has the DNA TGTGCCAGCAGCCCGGCGGGGAGTGGCGGAGATACGCAGTATTTT. The encoded protein is CASSPAGSGGDTQYF. Looking up the rest from reference TRBV28 and TRBJ2-3 gives the full variable domain: DVKVTQSSRYLVKRTGEKVFLECVQDMDHENMFWYRQDPGLGLRLIYFSYDVKMKEKGDIPEGYSVSREKKERFSLILESASTNQTSMYLCASSPAGSGGDTQYFGPGTRLTVL.